This is a list of T cell receptor beta chains from one sample in a study of T cell responses to AZD1222 COVID-19 vaccine. Some clones are missing from TCRdb's copy, which holds only in-frame ones; the method was immunoSEQ multiplex PCR. The table lists roughly 160,000 clones, about 90% of them singletons. The sample here was peripheral blood, taken 28 days after the second AZD1222 dose. The receptors come from an adult who received the AZD1222 COVID-19 vaccine. Both conserved end residues are part of each CDR3.

CDR3	V	J
CASSLLAANYGYTF	TRBV28	TRBJ1-2
CASSPAAGANVLTF	TRBV11-3	TRBJ2-6
CASSQGVQGSPQGVPYGYTF	TRBV4-2	TRBJ1-2
CASRRTGENSPLHF	TRBV28	TRBJ1-6
CASSPQGNSEEKLFF	TRBV18	TRBJ1-4
CASSQQGASGELFF	TRBV19	TRBJ2-2
CASSQGAGKGGGYTF	TRBV3-1/TRBV3-2	TRBJ1-2
CASSIVGTGNSPLHF	TRBV19	TRBJ1-6
CASSLSAQGADGYTF	TRBV5-5	TRBJ1-2
CASSREWGTNEKLFF	TRBV4-3	TRBJ1-4
CASTSVQPPDTQYF	TRBV2	TRBJ2-3
CASSMGGSYNEQFF	TRBV19	TRBJ2-1
CAWSSWTTYGYTF	TRBV30	TRBJ1-2
CASSPWTLGVYEQYF	TRBV19	TRBJ2-7
CASSLQLAGVGNEQFF	TRBV18	TRBJ2-1
CASKRSGTDSTDTQYF	TRBV4-1	TRBJ2-3
CASSLRGSPEREQYF	TRBV7-9	TRBJ2-7
CASSSRLAGGGGELFF	TRBV7-7	TRBJ2-2
CASSLFRDDTEAFF	TRBV5-4	TRBJ1-1
CATSRDHPGALGNTIYF	TRBV15	TRBJ1-3
CASGTPRGNQPQHF	TRBV28	TRBJ1-5
CASSEEGGGRGLIEAFF	TRBV6-1	TRBJ1-1
CASSQDQGGGKNIQYF	TRBV4-2	TRBJ2-4
CASSLTSNYEQFF	TRBV6-6	TRBJ2-1
CASSGPGRQVLTGELFF	TRBV2	TRBJ2-2
CAISTGGFYEQYF	TRBV10-3	TRBJ2-7
CASSFQDRVYEQYF	TRBV5-4	TRBJ2-7
CASSQGRTGSYEQYF	TRBV3-1/TRBV3-2	TRBJ2-7
CASSLMGRVSNQPQHF	TRBV28	TRBJ1-5
CASSLTGFKYEQYF	TRBV5-1	TRBJ2-7
CASSLLDNNEQFF	TRBV5-1	TRBJ2-1
CASDTGVYTEAFF	TRBV19	TRBJ1-1
CASSHPAEDTQYF	TRBV4-1	TRBJ2-3
CAWSVSRGYGYTF	TRBV30	TRBJ1-2
CASNVWGRDTEAFF	TRBV19	TRBJ1-1
CASSLGGGVQYGNTIYF	TRBV7-2	TRBJ1-3
CASSPLALSSYNEQFF	TRBV7-3	TRBJ2-1
CASSEPGQGNQETQYF	TRBV10-1	TRBJ2-5
CASSPGGQGPITNTEAFF	TRBV5-4	TRBJ1-1
CASSSRPTGEAFF	TRBV5-1	TRBJ1-1
CASSVETGTLPYGYTF	TRBV9	TRBJ1-2
CASSQWDRRNTEAFF	TRBV4-2	TRBJ1-1
CASSLGRENTIYF	TRBV28	TRBJ1-3
CASSPQKTGANTWPVNTEAFF	TRBV6-6	TRBJ1-1
CASSSDRAGYGYTF	TRBV5-4	TRBJ1-2
CASGLPHQGNTEAFF	TRBV12-5	TRBJ1-1
CASFRSQPQHF	TRBV10-1	TRBJ1-5